This T cell receptor beta chain is from a study of T-cell memory formation after mild COVID-19 (dated by TCRdb to the early 2020s). In the study overall: Most TCR sequence clusters were specific to one of the two donors. Two young, previously healthy adult volunteers, one female and one male, were included in the cohort. T-cell clones expanding and contracting after mild COVID-19 in a couple of donors were tracked by longitudinal TCRalpha and TCRbeta repertoire sequencing.

Ficoll-Paque density gradient centrifugation was used to isolate PBMCs. In this sample, this clonotype turned up a few times. The antigen it binds to is not known. Base qualities are missing; no much larger clone stands one base away. Beyond this particular receptor, the publication reports: Whether the second-wave clones peaking on day 37 were SARS-CoV-2 specific was not confirmed. Contracting CD4+ clones turned up mainly in the CM and EM memory subsets, whereas EMRA was where CD8+ clones were enriched. The study included only a couple of mild cases, and larger cohorts that include severe cases with pre-infection samples were judged to be necessary. Some responding clones were detected in pre-infection memory, which suggested that pre-existing cross-reactive memory T cells had joined the SARS-CoV-2 response. From day 15 to 85, contracting clones showed balanced CD4/CD8 phenotypes, whereas a second wave of clones that expanded from day 15 to 37 leaned towards CD4+.

TCRdb lists the instrument as Illumina NovaSeq 6000. cDNA libraries for TCRalpha and TCRbeta were prepared by 5'RACE using constant-segment primers, with sample barcodes and unique molecular identifiers added. Trizol reagent was used to extract RNA from every sample. Libraries were amplified in two PCR steps, with a second sample barcode and Illumina TruSeq adapters added in the second step. Sequencing of the libraries was done on an Illumina NovaSeq, producing 2 x 150 bp paired-end reads. The authors' analysis ran thus. Reads were demultiplexed and collapsed into UMI-guided consensus sequences with migec v1.2.7. With mixcr v2.1.11, UMI consensuses were aligned to TRA and TRB V and J templates and assembled into clonotypes. Expanded or contracted clonotypes were those called significant by both edgeR and NoisET, with noise models trained on biological replicates. edgeR calls used a false discovery rate-adjusted p below 0.01 and a log2 fold-change threshold of 1. As an exploratory analysis of dynamics, max-normalized trajectories of the 1000 most abundant clonotypes were examined with PCA combined with hierarchical clustering. Each responding clone was given a CD4 or CD8 phenotype based on the CD4+ and CD8+ repertoires, which had been sequenced separately. Using fastp at Q25 and MiXCR, TCRdb reprocessed the public reads and kept productive beta chains. Rows are combined by CDR3 protein, so each entry shows the most common genes and DNA. None of the V and J calls come from the authors' own analysis; TCRdb made them. The sample table holds about 620,000 distinct CDR3 sequences, of which over 15% were seen once. The ten biggest clones cover 12% of the sample.

The clonotype originates from an adult woman who had mild COVID-19 (a few samples of this study predate the infection). The sample titles of this study are shuffled in the database, so cell type and time point are left out; the donor was told from shared clones. The sample comprised PBMCs or a T cell subset sorted from them (not recorded which).

The nucleotide sequence is given as TGCGCCAGCAGCCAAGATCGGCGGGGGAGCTCCTCCTACAATGAGCAGTTCTTC. It translates to CASSQDRRGSSSYNEQFF. Here the chain combines TRBV4-1 and TRBJ2-1, with 7 junctional bases fitting TRBD2. In the germline V gene, CDR1 corresponds to MGHRA and CDR2 to YSYEKL. Spanning cysteine to phenylalanine, the CDR3 consists of 18 amino acids. Kept here is only the CDR3 DNA, which spans 54 bases and is read in frame from base 1. Germline trimming: 0 bases from V, 0 bases from J; junction bases outside gene matches: 8.